What follows is one TCR beta chain and its context. Its specificity is unknown. The donors were members of the validation cohort, which comprised 90 to 150 subjects and was separate from the first cohort of 670 or so subjects. The CDR3 contains 11 residues. Germline CDR1 reads GTSNPN; CDR2 reads SVGIG (reference sequence). This specimen belongs to a study of cytomegalovirus exposure and HLA in healthy donors. Broader study findings: 150 to 200 TCR beta chains were listed as cytomegalovirus-associated.

This table comes from immunoSEQ multiplex PCR, and its TCRdb copy is limited to in-frame clones, with some not included. The sample has 150,000 or so clones, over 90% seen once. The sample comprised PBMCs. The receptor's source is a man aged 18 to 30 in good health and CMV-seropositive. The chain joins TRBV30 to TRBJ1-2, with D perhaps matching TRBD1 (5 bases). This chain's CDR3 is CAGGVVRGYTF. The CDR3 bases are TGTGCAGGAGGGGTGGTTCGCGGCTACACCTTC.